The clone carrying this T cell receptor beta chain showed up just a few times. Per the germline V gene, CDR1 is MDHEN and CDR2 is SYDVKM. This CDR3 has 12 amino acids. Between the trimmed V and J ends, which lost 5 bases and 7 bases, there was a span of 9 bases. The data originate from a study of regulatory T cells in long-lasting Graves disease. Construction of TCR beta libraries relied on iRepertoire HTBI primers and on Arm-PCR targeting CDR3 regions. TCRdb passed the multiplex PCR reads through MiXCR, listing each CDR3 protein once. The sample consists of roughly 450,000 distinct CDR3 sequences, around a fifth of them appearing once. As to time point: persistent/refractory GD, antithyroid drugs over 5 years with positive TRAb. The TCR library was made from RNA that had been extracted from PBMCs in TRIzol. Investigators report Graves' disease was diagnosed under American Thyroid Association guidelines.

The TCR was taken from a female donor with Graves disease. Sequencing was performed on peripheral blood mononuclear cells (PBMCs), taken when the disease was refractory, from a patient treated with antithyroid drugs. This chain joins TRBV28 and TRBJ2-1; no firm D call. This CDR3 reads CASSEVGNEQFF. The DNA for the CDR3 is TGTGCCAGCAGTGAAGTCGGTAATGAGCAGTTCTTC.